This TCR beta chain was retrieved from a study of cytomegalovirus exposure and HLA in healthy donors. Germline CDR1 is MNHEY and CDR2 is SVGAGI. Deletions cut 0 bases from V and 4 bases from J, with 13 bases between. CDR3 length: 16 residues. Comments on this clone: Its cognate antigen is unknown.

The study ran its PCR with 60 Vbeta and 13 Jbeta primers. Here immunoSEQ multiplex PCR was the method, and the copy in TCRdb shows in-frame clones only, minus some. The table has some 150,000 clones, approximately 80% seen once; the top ten hold 5.7%. Regarding the study as a whole: With later analysis, a missense DCLRE1C variant became linked to TCR beta V- and J-gene trimming. Many donors shared some public TCRs, even though most TCR sequences were rare.

The TCR sequence derives from a man between 25 and 39 years old in good health and CMV-seropositive. Sample: PBMCs. This chain uses TRBV6-5 with TRBJ1-5; a possible D gene is TRBD1 (6 bases). The CDR3 region has the DNA TGTGCCAGCAGTTACTCGGCCGGACAGAGAAATCAGCCCCAGCATTTT. Amino acid sequence: CASSYSAGQRNQPQHF.